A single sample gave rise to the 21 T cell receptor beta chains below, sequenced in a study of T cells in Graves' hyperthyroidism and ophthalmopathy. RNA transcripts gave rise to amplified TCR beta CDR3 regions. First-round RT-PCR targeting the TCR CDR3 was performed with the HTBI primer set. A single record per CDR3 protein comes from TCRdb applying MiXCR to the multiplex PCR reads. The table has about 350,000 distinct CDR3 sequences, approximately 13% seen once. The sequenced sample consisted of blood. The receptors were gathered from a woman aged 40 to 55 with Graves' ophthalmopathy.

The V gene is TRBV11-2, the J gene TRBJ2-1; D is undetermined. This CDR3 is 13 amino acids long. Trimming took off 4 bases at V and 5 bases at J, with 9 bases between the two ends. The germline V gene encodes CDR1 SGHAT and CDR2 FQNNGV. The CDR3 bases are TGTGCCAGCAGCTCGTACAGAGACAATGAGCAGTTCTTC. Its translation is CASSSYRDNEQFF. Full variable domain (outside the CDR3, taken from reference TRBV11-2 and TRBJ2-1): EAGVAQSPRYKIIEKRQSVAFWCNPISGHATLYWYQQILGQGPKLLIQFQNNGVVDDSQLPKDRFSAERLKGVDSTLKIQPAKLEDSAVYLCASSSYRDNEQFFGPGTRLTVL.

The CDR3 protein is CASSFDNTEAFF. The CDR3 DNA reads TGTGCCAGCAGCTTCGATAACACTGAAGCTTTCTTT. V gene TRBV7-9 combines with J gene TRBJ1-1; D is undetermined. V lost 3 bases to trimming and J lost 2 bases, with 4 bases between them. Per germline, CDR1 SEHNR and CDR2 FQNEAQ (reference sequence). The CDR3 totals 12 residues.

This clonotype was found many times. In DNA, the CDR3 is TGTGCCAGCAGCCTTAGCGGGATTGAGCAGTTCTTC. Protein: CASSLSGIEQFF. This sequence joins TRBV7-2 and TRBJ2-1, with 8 bases that match TRBD2. V shed 5 bases, J shed 9 bases, and the junction held 3 bases outside the gene matches. Germline assignment: CDR1 SGHTA and CDR2 FQGNSA. The CDR3 runs to 12 residues.

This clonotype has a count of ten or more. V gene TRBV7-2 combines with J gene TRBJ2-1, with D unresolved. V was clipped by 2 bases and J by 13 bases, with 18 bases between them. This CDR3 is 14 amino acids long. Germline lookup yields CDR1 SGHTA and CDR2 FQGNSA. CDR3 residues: CASSLFALGTAQFF. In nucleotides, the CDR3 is TGTGCCAGCAGCTTATTTGCCCTAGGAACGGCACAGTTCTTC.

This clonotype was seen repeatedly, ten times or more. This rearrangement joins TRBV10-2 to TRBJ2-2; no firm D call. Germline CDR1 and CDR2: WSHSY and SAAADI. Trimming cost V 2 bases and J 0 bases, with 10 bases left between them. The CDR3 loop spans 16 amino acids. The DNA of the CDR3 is TGCGCCAGCAGTGAGCTCCCGTTCGCGAACACCGGGGAGCTGTTTTTT. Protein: CASSELPFANTGELFF.

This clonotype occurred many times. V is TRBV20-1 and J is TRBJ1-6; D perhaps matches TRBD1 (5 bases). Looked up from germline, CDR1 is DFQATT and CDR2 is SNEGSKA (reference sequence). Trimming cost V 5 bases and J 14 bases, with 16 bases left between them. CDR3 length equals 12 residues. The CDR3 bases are TGCAGTGCTCGGGACTCGGGCTTCACCCTCCACTTT. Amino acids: CSARDSGFTLHF.

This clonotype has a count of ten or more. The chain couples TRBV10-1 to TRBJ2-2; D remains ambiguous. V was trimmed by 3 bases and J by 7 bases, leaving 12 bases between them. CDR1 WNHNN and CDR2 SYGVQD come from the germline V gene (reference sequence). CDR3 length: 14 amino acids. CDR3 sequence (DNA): TGCGCCAGCAGTGAAAAGGCGGAAGGCGGGGAGCTGTTTTTT. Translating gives CASSEKAEGGELFF.

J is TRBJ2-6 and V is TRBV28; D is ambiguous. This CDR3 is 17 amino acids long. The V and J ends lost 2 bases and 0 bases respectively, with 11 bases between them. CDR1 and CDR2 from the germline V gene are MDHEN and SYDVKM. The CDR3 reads CASSLRVSSSGANVLTF. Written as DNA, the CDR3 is TGTGCCAGCAGTTTAAGGGTTTCGAGCTCTGGGGCCAACGTCCTGACTTTC.

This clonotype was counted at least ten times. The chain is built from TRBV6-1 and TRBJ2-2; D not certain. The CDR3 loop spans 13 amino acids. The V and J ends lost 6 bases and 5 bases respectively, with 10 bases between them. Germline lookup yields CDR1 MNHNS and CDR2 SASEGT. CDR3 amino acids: CASRSVLTGELFF. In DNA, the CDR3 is TGTGCCAGCAGATCCGTTTTGACCGGGGAGCTGTTTTTT.

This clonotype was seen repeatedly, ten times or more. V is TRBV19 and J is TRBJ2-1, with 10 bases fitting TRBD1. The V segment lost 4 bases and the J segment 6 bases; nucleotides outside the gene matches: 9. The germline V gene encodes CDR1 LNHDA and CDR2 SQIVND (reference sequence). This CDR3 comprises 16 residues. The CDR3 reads CASSNYGTGDANEQFF. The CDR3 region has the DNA TGTGCCAGTAGTAATTACGGGACAGGGGACGCCAATGAGCAGTTCTTC.

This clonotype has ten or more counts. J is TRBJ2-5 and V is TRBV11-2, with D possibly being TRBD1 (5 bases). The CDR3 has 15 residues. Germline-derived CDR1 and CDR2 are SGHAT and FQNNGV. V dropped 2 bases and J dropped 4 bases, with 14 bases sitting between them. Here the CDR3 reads CASSLSPDSSETQYF. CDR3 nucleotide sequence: TGTGCCAGCAGCTTATCCCCCGACAGTTCAGAGACCCAGTACTTC.

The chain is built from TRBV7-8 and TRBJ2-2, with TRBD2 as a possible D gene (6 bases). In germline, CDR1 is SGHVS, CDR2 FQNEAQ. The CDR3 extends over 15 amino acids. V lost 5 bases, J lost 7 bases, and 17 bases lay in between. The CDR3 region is CASSKKRVSGGELFF. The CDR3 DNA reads TGTGCCAGCAGCAAGAAGCGGGTTTCTGGCGGGGAGCTGTTTTTT.

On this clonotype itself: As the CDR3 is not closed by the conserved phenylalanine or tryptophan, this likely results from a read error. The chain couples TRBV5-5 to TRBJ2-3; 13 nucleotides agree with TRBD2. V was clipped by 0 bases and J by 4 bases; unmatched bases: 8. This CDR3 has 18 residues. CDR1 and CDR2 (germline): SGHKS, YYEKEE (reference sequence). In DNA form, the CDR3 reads TGTGCCAGCAGCTTGGGAACGACTAGCGGGGGGAGCGCAGATACGCAGTATATT. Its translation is CASSLGTTSGGSADTQYI.

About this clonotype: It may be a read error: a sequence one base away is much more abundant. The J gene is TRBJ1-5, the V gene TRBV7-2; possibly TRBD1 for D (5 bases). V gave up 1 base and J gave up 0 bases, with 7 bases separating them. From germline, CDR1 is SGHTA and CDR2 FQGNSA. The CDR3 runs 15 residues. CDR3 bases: TGTGCCAGCAGCTTAGGACAGATTAGCAATCAGCCCCAGCATTTT. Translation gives CASSLGQISNQPQHF.

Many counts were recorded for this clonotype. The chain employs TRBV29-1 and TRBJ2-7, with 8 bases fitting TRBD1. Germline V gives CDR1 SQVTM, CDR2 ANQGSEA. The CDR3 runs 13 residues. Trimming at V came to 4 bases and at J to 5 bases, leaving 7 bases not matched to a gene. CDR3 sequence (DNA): TGCAGCGTTGTGCAGGGGGCCGGCAACGAGCAGTACTTC. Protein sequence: CSVVQGAGNEQYF.

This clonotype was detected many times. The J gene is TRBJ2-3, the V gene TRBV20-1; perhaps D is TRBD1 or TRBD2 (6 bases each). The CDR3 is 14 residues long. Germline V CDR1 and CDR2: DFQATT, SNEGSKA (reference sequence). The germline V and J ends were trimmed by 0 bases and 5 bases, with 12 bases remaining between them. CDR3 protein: CSARDRGERDTQYF. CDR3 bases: TGCAGTGCTAGAGATAGGGGGGAGCGAGATACGCAGTATTTT.

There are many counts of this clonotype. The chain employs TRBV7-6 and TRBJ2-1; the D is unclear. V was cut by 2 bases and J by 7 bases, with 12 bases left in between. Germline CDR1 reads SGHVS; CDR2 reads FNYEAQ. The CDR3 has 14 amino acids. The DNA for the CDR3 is TGTGCCAGCAGCTTATTGGCTATTTCGAATGAGCAGTTCTTC. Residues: CASSLLAISNEQFF. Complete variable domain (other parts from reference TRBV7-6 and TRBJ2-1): GAGVSQSPRYKVTKRGQDVALRCDPISGHVSLYWYRQALGQGPEFLTYFNYEAQQDKSGLPNDRFSAERPEGSISTLTIQRTEQRDSAMYRCASSLLAISNEQFFGPGTRLTVL.

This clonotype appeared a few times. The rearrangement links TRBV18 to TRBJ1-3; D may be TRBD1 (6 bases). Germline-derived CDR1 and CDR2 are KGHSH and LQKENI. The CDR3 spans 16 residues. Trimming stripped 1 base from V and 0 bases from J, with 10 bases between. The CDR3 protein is CASSPRTEGSGNTIYF. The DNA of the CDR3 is TGTGCCAGCTCACCACGGACAGAAGGCTCTGGAAACACCATATATTTT.

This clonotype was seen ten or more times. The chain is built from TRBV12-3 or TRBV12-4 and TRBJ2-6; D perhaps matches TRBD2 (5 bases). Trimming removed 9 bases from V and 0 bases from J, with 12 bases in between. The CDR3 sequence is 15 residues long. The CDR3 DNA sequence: TGTGCCAGTGGACTTTCTAGCTCTGGGGCCAACGTCCTGACTTTC. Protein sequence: CASGLSSSGANVLTF.

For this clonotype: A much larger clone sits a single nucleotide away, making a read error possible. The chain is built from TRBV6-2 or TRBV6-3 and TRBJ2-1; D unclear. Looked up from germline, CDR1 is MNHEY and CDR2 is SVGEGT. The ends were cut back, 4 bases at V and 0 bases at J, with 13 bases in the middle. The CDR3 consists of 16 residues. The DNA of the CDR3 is TGTGCCAGCAGTTGCTCGGCGGAGTCCTCCTACAATGAGCAGTTCTTC. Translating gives CASSCSAESSYNEQFF.

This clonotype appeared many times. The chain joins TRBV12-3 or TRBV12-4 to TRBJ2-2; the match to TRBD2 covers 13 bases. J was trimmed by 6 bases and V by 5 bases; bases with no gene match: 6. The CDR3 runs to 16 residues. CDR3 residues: CASSRRTSGSAGELFF. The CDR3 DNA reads TGTGCCAGCAGTCGTAGGACTAGCGGGAGTGCCGGGGAGCTGTTTTTT.